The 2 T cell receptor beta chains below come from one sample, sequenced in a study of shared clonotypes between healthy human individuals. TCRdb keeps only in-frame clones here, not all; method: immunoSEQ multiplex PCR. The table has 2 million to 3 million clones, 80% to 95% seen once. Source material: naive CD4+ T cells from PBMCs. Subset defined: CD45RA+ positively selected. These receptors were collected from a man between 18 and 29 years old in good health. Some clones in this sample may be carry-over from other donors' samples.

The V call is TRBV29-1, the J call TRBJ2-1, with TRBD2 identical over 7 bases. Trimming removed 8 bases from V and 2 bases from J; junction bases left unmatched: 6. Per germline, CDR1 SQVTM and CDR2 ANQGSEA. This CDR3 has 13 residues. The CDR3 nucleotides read TGCAGCTCCGGGACTACCACCTACAATGAGCAGTTCTTC. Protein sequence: CSSGTTTYNEQFF.

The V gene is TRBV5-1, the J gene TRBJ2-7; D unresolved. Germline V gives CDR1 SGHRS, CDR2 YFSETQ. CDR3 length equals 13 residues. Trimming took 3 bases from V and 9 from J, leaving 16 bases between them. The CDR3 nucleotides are TGCGCCAGCAGCTCGTCAGGCTCTACGGGGCAGTACTTC. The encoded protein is CASSSSGSTGQYF.